The T cell receptor (beta chain) described here comes from a study of blood T cell repertoires in COVID-19. Overall study: Specimens from acute and convalescent COVID-19 originated in the United States, Italy and Spain.

Authors' processing steps: Estimation of nucleated cell counts was performed using reference gene primer amplification. The assay was immunoSEQ multiplex PCR, and TCRdb's table has in-frame clones only and misses some. V and J calls and clone size are as listed in that table; D and trimming were resolved from the DNA. The data show approximately 74,000 clones, approximately 80% seen once. Germline CDR1 MDHEN, CDR2 SYDVKM. This CDR3 contains 15 residues. With 2 bases clipped from V and 3 bases from J, the junction kept 1 base outside the gene matches. The receptor comes from a man older than 75 with active or convalescent COVID-19. Input material: peripheral blood. The V call is TRBV28, the J call TRBJ2-7, with 13 bases identical to TRBD2. The CDR3 region has the DNA TGTGCCAGCAGTTTAGGGACTAGCGGGAACTACGAGCAGTACTTC. Protein product: CASSLGTSGNYEQYF.